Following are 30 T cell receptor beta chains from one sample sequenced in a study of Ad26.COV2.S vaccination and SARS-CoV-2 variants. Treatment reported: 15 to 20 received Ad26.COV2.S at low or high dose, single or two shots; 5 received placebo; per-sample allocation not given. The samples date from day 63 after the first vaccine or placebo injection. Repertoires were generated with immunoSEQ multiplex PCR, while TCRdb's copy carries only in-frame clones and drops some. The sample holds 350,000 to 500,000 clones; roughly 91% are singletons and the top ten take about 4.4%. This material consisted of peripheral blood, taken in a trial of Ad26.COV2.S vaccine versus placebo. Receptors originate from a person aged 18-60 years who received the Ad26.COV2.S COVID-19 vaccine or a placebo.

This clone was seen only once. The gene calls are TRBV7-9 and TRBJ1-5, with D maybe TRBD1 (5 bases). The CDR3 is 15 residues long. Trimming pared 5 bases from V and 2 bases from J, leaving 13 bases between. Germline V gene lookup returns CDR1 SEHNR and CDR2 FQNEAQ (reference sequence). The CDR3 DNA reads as TGTGCCAGCAGCACCTCCGGGGCGGGCAATCAGCCCCAGCATTTT. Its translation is CASSTSGAGNQPQHF. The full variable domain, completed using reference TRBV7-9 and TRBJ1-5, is DTGVSQNPRHKITKRGQNVTFRCDPISEHNRLYWYRQTLGQGPEFLTYFQNEAQLEKSRLLSDRFSAERPKGSFSTLEIQRTEQGDSAMYLCASSTSGAGNQPQHFGDGTRLSIL.

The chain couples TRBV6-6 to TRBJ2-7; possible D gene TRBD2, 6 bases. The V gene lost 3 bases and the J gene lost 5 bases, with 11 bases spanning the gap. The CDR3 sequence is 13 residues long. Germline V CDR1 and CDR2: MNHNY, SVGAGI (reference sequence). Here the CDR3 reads CASSYGTLDEQYF. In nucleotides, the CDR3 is TGTGCCAGCAGTTATGGGACTCTTGACGAGCAGTACTTC.

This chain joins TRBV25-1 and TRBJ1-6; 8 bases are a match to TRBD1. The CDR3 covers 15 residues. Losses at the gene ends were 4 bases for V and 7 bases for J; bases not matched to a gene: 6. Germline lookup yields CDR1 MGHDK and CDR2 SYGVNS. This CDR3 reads CASSAGTGRNSPLHF. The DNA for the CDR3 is TGTGCCAGCAGTGCTGGGACAGGAAGAAATTCACCCCTCCACTTT. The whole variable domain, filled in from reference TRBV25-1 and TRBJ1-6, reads EADIYQTPRYLVIGTGKKITLECSQTMGHDKMYWYQQDPGMELHLIHYSYGVNSTEKGDLSSESTVSRIRTEHFPLTLESARPSHTSQYLCASSAGTGRNSPLHFGNGTRLTVT.

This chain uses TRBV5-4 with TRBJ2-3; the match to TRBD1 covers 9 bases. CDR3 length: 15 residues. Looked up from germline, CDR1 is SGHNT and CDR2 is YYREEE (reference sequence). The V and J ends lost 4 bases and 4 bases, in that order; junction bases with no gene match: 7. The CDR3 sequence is CASSPGQGRSDTQYF. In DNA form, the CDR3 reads TGTGCCAGCAGCCCAGGACAGGGGAGGTCAGATACGCAGTATTTT.

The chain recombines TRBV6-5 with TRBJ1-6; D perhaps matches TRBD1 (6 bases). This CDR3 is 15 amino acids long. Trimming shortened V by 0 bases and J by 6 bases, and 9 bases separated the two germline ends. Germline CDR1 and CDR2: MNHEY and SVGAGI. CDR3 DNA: TGTGCCAGCAGTTACTCTAGGGGGGCTAATTCACCCCTCCACTTT. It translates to CASSYSRGANSPLHF.

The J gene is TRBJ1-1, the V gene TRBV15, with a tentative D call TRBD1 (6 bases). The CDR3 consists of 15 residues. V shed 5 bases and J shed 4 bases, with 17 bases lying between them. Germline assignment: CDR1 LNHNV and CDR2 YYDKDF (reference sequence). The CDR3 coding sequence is TGTGCCACCAGCGGATGGGGGACAATCCGCACTGAAGCTTTCTTT. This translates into CATSGWGTIRTEAFF.

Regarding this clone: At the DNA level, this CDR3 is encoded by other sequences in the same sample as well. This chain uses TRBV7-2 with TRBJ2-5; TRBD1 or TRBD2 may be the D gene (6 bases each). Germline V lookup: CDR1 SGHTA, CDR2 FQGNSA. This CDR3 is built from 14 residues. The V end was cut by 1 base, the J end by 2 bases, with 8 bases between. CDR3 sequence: CASSLVGGQETQYF. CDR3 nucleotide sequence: TGTGCCAGCAGCTTAGTAGGGGGGCAAGAGACCCAGTACTTC.

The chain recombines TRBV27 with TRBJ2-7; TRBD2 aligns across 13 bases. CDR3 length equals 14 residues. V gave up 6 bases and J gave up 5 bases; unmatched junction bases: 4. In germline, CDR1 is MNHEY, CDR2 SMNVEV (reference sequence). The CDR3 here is CASSQGTSGNEQYF. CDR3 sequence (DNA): TGTGCCAGCAGCCAAGGGACTAGCGGGAACGAGCAGTACTTC.

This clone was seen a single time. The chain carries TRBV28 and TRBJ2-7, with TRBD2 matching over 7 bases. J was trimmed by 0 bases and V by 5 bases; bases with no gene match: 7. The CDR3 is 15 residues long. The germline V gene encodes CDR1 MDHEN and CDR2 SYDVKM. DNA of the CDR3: TGTGCCAGCAGTCGAGCGGGATCCACCTCCTACGAGCAGTACTTC. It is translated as CASSRAGSTSYEQYF.

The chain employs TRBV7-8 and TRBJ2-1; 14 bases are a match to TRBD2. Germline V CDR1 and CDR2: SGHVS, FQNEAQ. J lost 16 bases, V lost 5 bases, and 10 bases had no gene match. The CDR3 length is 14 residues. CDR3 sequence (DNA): TGTGCCAGCAGCCCCCTCGGGACTAGCGGGAGATCATTCTTC. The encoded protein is CASSPLGTSGRSFF.

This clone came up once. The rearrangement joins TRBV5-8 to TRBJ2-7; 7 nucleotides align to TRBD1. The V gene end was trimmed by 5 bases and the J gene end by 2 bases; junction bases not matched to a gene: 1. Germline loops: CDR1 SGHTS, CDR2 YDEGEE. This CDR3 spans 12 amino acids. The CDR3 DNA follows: TGTGCCAGCAGGGGGACAGCCTACGAGCAGTACTTC. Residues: CASRGTAYEQYF.

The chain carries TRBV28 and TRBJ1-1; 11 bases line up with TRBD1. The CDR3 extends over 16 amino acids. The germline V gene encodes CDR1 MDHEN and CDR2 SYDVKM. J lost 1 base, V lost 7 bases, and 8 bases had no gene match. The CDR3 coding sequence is TGTGCCAGCATCCCCGGGACAGGGGGTACGAACACTGAAGCTTTCTTT. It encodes CASIPGTGGTNTEAFF.

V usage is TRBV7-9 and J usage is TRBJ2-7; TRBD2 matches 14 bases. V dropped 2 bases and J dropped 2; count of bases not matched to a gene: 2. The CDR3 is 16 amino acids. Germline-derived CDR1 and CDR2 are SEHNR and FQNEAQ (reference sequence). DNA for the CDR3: TGTGCCAGCAGCTTACCGGGACTAGCGGGGGCCTACGAGCAGTACTTC. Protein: CASSLPGLAGAYEQYF.

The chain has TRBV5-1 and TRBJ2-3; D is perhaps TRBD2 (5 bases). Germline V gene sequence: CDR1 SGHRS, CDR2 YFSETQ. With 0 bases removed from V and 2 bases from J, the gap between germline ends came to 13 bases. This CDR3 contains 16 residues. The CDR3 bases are TGCGCCAGCAGCTTGGGGGCTAGCTCCTACACAGATACGCAGTATTTT. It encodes CASSLGASSYTDTQYF.

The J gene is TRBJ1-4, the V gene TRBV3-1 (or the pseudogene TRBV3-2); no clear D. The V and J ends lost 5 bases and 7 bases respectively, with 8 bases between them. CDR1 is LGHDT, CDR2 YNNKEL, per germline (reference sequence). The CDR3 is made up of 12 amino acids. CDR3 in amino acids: CASSGPREKLFF. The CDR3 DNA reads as TGTGCCAGCAGCGGACCCCGTGAAAAACTGTTTTTT.

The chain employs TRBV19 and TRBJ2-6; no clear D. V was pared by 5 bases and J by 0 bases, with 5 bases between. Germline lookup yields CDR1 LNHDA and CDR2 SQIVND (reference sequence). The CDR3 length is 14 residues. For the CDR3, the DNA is TGTGCCAGTAGTCGGCGCTCTGGGGCCAACGTCCTGACTTTC. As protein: CASSRRSGANVLTF.

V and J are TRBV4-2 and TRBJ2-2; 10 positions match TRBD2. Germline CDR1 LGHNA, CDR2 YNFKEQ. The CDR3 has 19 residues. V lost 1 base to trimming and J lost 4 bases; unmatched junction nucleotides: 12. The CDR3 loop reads CASSQVNLAGEFSTGELFF. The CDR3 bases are TGTGCCAGCAGCCAAGTAAATCTAGCGGGAGAGTTTTCCACCGGGGAGCTGTTTTTT.

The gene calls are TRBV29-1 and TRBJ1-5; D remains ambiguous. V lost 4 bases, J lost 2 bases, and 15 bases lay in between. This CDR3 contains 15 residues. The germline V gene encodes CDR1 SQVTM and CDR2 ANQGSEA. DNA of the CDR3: TGCAGCGTTGCCGACGGGTTATTGGGCAATCAGCCCCAGCATTTT. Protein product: CSVADGLLGNQPQHF.

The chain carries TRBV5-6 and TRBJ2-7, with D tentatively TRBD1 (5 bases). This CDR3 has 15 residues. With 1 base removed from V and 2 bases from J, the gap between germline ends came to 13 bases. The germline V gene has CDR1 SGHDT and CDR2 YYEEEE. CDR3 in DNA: TGTGCCAGCAGCTTGCCAGGGTCGTCGACCTACGAGCAGTACTTC. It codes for CASSLPGSSTYEQYF.

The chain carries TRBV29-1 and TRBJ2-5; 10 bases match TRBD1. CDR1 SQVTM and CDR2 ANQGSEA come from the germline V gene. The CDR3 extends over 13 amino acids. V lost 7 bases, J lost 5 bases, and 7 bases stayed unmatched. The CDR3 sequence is CSATGGAWETQYF. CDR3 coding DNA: TGCAGCGCGACAGGGGGCGCGTGGGAGACCCAGTACTTC.

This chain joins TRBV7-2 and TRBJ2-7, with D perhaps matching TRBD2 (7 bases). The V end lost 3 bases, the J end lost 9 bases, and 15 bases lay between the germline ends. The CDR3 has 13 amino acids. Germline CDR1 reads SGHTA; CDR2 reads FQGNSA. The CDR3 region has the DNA TGTGCCAGCAGCTTGGGCAGGGAGGGGGTGCAGTACTTC. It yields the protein CASSLGREGVQYF.

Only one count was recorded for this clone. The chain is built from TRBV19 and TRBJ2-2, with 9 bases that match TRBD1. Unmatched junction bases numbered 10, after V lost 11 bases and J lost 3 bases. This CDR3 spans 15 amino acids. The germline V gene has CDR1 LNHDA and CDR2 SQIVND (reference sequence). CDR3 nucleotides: TGTGCCGCCACAAGGGACAGGGTTTACACCGGGGAGCTGTTTTTT. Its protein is CAATRDRVYTGELFF. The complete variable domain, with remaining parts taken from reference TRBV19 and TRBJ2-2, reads DGGITQSPKYLFRKEGQNVTLSCEQNLNHDAMYWYRQDPGQGLRLIYYSQIVNDFQKGDIAEGYSVSREKKESFPLTVTSAQKNPTAFYLCAATRDRVYTGELFFGEGSRLTVL.

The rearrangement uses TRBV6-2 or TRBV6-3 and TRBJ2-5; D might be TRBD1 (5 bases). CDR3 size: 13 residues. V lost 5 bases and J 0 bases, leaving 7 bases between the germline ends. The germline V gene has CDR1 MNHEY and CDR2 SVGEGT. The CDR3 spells CASSPDNQETQYF. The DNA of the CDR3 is TGTGCCAGCAGTCCGGACAACCAAGAGACCCAGTACTTC.

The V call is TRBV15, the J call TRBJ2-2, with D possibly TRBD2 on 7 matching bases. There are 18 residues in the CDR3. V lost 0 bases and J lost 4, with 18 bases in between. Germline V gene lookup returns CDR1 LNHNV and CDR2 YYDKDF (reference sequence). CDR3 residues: CATSRDRFQGGGTGELFF. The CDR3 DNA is TGTGCCACCAGCAGAGATCGATTTCAGGGAGGGGGCACCGGGGAGCTGTTTTTT.

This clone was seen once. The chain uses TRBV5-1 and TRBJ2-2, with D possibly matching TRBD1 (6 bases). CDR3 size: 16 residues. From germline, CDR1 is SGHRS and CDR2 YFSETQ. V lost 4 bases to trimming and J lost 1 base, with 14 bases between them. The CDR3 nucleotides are TGCGCCAGCAGCCGTCTACAGGGAAGGAACACCGGGGAGCTGTTTTTT. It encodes CASSRLQGRNTGELFF.

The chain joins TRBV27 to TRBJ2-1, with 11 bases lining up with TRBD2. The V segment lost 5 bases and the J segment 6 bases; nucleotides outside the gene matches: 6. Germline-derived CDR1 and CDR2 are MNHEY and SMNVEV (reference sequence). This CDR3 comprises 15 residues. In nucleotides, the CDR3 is TGTGCCAGCAGTCCCCGGACTAGCGGGTCCAATGAGCAGTTCTTC. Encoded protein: CASSPRTSGSNEQFF.

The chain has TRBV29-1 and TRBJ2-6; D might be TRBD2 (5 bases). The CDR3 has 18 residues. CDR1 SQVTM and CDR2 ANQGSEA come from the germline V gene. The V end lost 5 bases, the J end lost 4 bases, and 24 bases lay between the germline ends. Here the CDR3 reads CSVLGKDSHSGGANVLTF. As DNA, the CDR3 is TGCAGCGTTCTGGGAAAGGACTCTCATTCGGGCGGGGCCAACGTCCTGACTTTC. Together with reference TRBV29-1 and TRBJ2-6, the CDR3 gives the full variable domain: SAVISQKPSRDICQRGTSLTIQCQVDSQVTMMFWYRQQPGQSLTLIATANQGSEATYESGFVIDKFPISRPNLTFSTLTVSNMSPEDSSIYLCSVLGKDSHSGGANVLTFGAGSRLTVL.

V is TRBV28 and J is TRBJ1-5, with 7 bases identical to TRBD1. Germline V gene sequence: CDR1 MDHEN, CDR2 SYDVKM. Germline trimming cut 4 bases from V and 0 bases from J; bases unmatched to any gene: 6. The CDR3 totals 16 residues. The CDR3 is CASSSHYRGSNQPQHF. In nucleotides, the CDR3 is TGTGCCAGCAGTTCCCACTACAGGGGTAGCAATCAGCCCCAGCATTTT.

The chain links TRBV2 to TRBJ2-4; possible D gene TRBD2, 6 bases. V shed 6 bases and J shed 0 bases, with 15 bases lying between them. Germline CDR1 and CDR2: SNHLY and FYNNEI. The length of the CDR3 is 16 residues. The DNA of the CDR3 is TGTGCCAGCAGCCCCGAGCGGGTTCTAGCCAAAAACATTCAGTACTTC. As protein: CASSPERVLAKNIQYF.

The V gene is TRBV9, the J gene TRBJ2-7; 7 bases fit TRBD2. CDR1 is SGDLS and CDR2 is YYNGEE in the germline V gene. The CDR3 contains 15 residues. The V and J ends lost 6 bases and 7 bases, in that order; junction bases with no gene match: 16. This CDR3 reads CASTPGEGISREQYF. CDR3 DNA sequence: TGTGCCAGCACCCCGGGGGAGGGGATATCCCGGGAGCAGTACTTC. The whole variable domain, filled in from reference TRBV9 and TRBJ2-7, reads DSGVTQTPKHLITATGQRVTLRCSPRSGDLSVYWYQQSLDQGLQFLIQYYNGEERAKGNILERFSAQQFPDLHSELNLSSLELGDSALYFCASTPGEGISREQYFGPGTRLTVT.